A selection of T cell receptor beta chains follows, all from one sample in a study of T cell changes during pregnancy in multiple sclerosis. Data came from immunoSEQ multiplex PCR; TCRdb stores just in-frame clones and leaves some out. The table includes some 52,000 clones, over 80% detected once. The sequenced sample was CD4+ T cells from peripheral blood mononuclear cells, obtained in the third trimester of pregnancy. All receptors derive from a female donor with multiple sclerosis, enrolled in a pregnancy study. The CDR3 runs from the conserved cysteine through the conserved F or W. The order of the fields is V gene, J gene, D gene, clone size, CDR3 DNA, CDR3 protein. D genes are given only for firm matches. The listing skips clone size in some rows; elsewhere it reads once, few, many or a size class.

TRBV19	TRBJ2-1	TRBD2	NA	TGTGCCAGTACCCGACTAGCGGGGGGGCCGAATGAGCAGTTCTTC	CASTRLAGGPNEQFF
TRBV4-1	TRBJ2-7	TRBD1	NA	TGCGCCAGAACGGTACGCAAGGGTATTGACTTAGTAGGGGGCTGCTCCTACGAGCAGTACTTC	CARTVRKGIDLVGGCSYEQYF
TRBV28	TRBJ2-7	TRBD2	NA	TGTGCCAGCAGTTTATGGACTAGCGGGAGTCTTTACGAGCAGTACTTC	CASSLWTSGSLYEQYF
TRBV20-1	TRBJ2-3	NA	NA	TGCAGTGCGGCAGGGTCAGATACGCAGTATTTT	CSAAGSDTQYF
TRBV29-1	TRBJ1-4	TRBD1	NA	TGCAGCGTTCTCGGGACAGCTAATGAAAAACTGTTTTTT	CSVLGTANEKLFF
TRBV5-1	TRBJ2-3	NA	NA	TGCGCCAGCAGCTTGGCCCCGGGAGGCACAGATACGCAGTATTTT	CASSLAPGGTDTQYF
TRBV27	TRBJ2-7	TRBD1	NA	TGTGCCAGCAGTATTAGGGACAGGGGGTACGAGCAGTACTTC	CASSIRDRGYEQYF
TRBV19	TRBJ2-6	NA	NA	TGTGCCAGTAGCCTCGGGCGGGACTCTGGGGCCAACGTCCTGACTTTC	CASSLGRDSGANVLTF
TRBV7-2	TRBJ2-7	TRBD1	NA	TGTGCCAGCAGCTTAGGGTTATTGGGACAGGACTACGAGCAGTACTTC	CASSLGLLGQDYEQYF
TRBV7-2	TRBJ2-7	TRBD1	NA	TGTGCCAGCAGCTTAGGAAGGTTGGGGACAGGGCATGGCGAGCAGTACTTC	CASSLGRLGTGHGEQYF
TRBV5-4	TRBJ2-7	TRBD2	few	TGTGCCAGCAGCTCGGGGGGGGAACACGAGCAGTACTTC	CASSSGGEHEQYF
TRBV2	TRBJ1-2	NA	few	TGTGCCAGCGAGGCTAACTATGGCTACACCTTC	CASEANYGYTF
TRBV6-4	TRBJ1-1	NA	NA	TGTGCCAGCAGGCTTAATGAGGGAGGTACTGAAGCTTTCTTT	CASRLNEGGTEAFF
TRBV29-1	TRBJ2-5	TRBD1	NA	TGCAGCGGAGGGGGCGAGACCCAGTACTTC	CSGGGETQYF
TRBV19	TRBJ1-2	TRBD1	NA	TGTGCCAGTAGTCTACCGACAGGGGGCGTTGGCTACACCTTC	CASSLPTGGVGYTF
TRBV6-1	TRBJ2-3	TRBD2	NA	TGTGCCAGCAGTGCCCTGAGCGGGAGTAGGGCAGATACGCAGTATTTT	CASSALSGSRADTQYF
TRBV6-1	TRBJ1-1	NA	NA	TGTGCCAGCAGTGAAGGTGGAATCCAGGGAGGCACTGAAGCTTTCTTT	CASSEGGIQGGTEAFF
TRBV15	TRBJ1-5	NA	NA	TGTGCCACCAGCAGAGCTGGGCCGCGGGGGGATCAGCCCCAGCATTTT	CATSRAGPRGDQPQHF
TRBV18	TRBJ2-5	TRBD1	NA	TGTGCCAGCTCACCGGGACAGGGAAGGGAGACCCAGTACTTC	CASSPGQGRETQYF
TRBV5-4	TRBJ2-7	NA	once	TGTGCCAGCAGCTTGGTTGGCAGCTCCTACGAGCAGTACTTC	CASSLVGSSYEQYF
TRBV6-5	TRBJ2-4	TRBD2	once	TGTGCCACTTCTAGCGGGAGGGCCAAAAACATTCAGTACTTC	CATSSGRAKNIQYF
TRBV7-3	TRBJ1-2	TRBD1	once	TGTGCCAGCAGCTCGGAGACAGGGAATGGCTACACCTTC	CASSSETGNGYTF
TRBV15	TRBJ2-7	TRBD1	NA	TGTGCCACCAGCAGAGGCGGGACAGGGGGTGTTTACGAGCAGTACTTC	CATSRGGTGGVYEQYF
TRBV9	TRBJ1-1	NA	few	TGTGCCAGCAGCGAGCAGGGCTTGAACACTGAAGCTTTCTTT	CASSEQGLNTEAFF
TRBV7-2	TRBJ2-7	TRBD2	NA	TGTGCCAGCAGCTTTAGCGGGTTCAGGTACGAGCAGTACTTC	CASSFSGFRYEQYF
TRBV29-1	TRBJ1-1	NA	NA	TGCAGCGTTGTGGGGGGTTCGAACACTGAAGCTTTCTTT	CSVVGGSNTEAFF
TRBV18	TRBJ2-5	TRBD1	NA	TGTGCCAGCTCACAACTACCGACAGGGTTGTCGGAGACCCAGTACTTC	CASSQLPTGLSETQYF
TRBV7-2	TRBJ2-3	TRBD1	NA	TGTGCCAGCAGCCCTACCAGGGGGCTAGATACGCAGTATTTT	CASSPTRGLDTQYF
TRBV5-4	TRBJ2-5	TRBD1	NA	TGTGCCAGCAGCGTATTGACAGGGTCGGGTCAAGAGACCCAGTACTTC	CASSVLTGSGQETQYF
TRBV30	TRBJ1-2	TRBD1	NA	TGTGCCTGGAGTCCCATTCTATCAGGCTGGCAGGGGGCGCCCCATGGCTACACCTTC	CAWSPILSGWQGAPHGYTF
TRBV6-5	TRBJ1-2	NA	NA	TGTGCCAGCAGTTACTCGACACCTTTAGATGGCTACACCTTC	CASSYSTPLDGYTF
TRBV5-1	TRBJ2-1	NA	NA	TGCGCCAGCAGCTTGGGGTACCGGGACAATGAGCAGTTCTTC	CASSLGYRDNEQFF
TRBV5-1	TRBJ2-7	NA	once	TGCGCCAGCTCGCGGGACGGCGCCTACGAGCAGTACTTC	CASSRDGAYEQYF
TRBV10-2	TRBJ1-1	NA	NA	TGCGCCAGCAGTGCCCGCGGGGCAGGGACTGAAGCTTTCTTT	CASSARGAGTEAFF
TRBV6-5	TRBJ1-1	NA	few	TGTGCCAGCAGAACTCGGGGTGAAGCTTTCTTT	CASRTRGEAFF
TRBV19	TRBJ1-1	TRBD1	NA	TGTGCCAGTAGTCGGAGGACAGGGACATCGAACACTGAAGCTTTCTTT	CASSRRTGTSNTEAFF
TRBV5-1	TRBJ1-3	TRBD1	NA	TGCGCCAGCAGCGCCCCGGGACAGTCCTCTGGAAACACCATATATTTT	CASSAPGQSSGNTIYF
TRBV20-1	TRBJ2-5	NA	NA	TGCAGTGCTGTTAGTACGGAGACCCAGTACTTC	CSAVSTETQYF
TRBV5-1	TRBJ1-2	NA	once	TGCGCCAGCAGCTTGGTACAGGAGAATGGCTACACCTTC	CASSLVQENGYTF
TRBV10-2	TRBJ1-6	NA	NA	TGCGCCAGCAGTGATCAGGGACACTCACCCCTCCACTTT	CASSDQGHSPLHF
TRBV5-4	TRBJ1-1	NA	few	TGTGCCAGCAGCCGGAGGGGTACTGAAGCTTTCTTT	CASSRRGTEAFF
TRBV11-1	TRBJ2-4	TRBD1	NA	TGTGCCAGCAGCTTAGAGACAGGGAAAAACATTCAGTACTTC	CASSLETGKNIQYF
TRBV29-1	TRBJ1-1	TRBD1	NA	TGCAGCGTTGACACCCACTTGACAGGGGTTGGGGTGAACACTGAAGCTTTCTTT	CSVDTHLTGVGVNTEAFF
TRBV5-4	TRBJ2-7	NA	NA	TGTGCCAGCAGCGAGGGACTCTACTCCTACGAGCAGTACTTC	CASSEGLYSYEQYF
TRBV6-5	TRBJ1-2	NA	NA	TGTGCCAGCAGGGCAGGGGACACCTATGGCTACACCTTC	CASRAGDTYGYTF
TRBV7-3	TRBJ1-6	TRBD1	NA	TGTGCCAGCAGCTTAAGCGGGACAGGGAACGGACCCCTCCACTTT	CASSLSGTGNGPLHF
TRBV7-8	TRBJ2-3	TRBD2	NA	TGTGCCAGCAGGGCACTAGCGGGGAGCACAGATACGCAGTATTTT	CASRALAGSTDTQYF
TRBV19	TRBJ1-1	TRBD1	NA	TGTGCCAGTCGAGCTGCTGGGACAGGGAGAAGTACTGAAGCTTTCTTT	CASRAAGTGRSTEAFF
TRBV19	TRBJ1-1	NA	NA	TGTGCCAGTAGTCGTCAGGGGTACACTGAAGCTTTCTTT	CASSRQGYTEAFF
TRBV7-9	TRBJ1-1	TRBD1	NA	TGTGCCAGCAGTCCATCGACAGGGAGCACTGAAGCTTTCTTT	CASSPSTGSTEAFF
TRBV25-1	TRBJ2-7	NA	NA	TGTGCCAGCAGACCTTCGGGTGGAGAGAACTACGAGCAGTACTTC	CASRPSGGENYEQYF
TRBV30	TRBJ1-5	NA	NA	TGTGCCTGGAGTACGGGTCAAGGTCAGCCCCAGCATTTT	CAWSTGQGQPQHF
TRBV5-1	TRBJ1-1	NA	NA	TGCGCCAGCTCCCCGGGGGTCAACACTGAAGCTTTCTTT	CASSPGVNTEAFF
TRBV6-5	TRBJ1-2	TRBD1	NA	TGTGCCAGCAGTAGGGGACAGGGAGATGGCTACACCTTC	CASSRGQGDGYTF
TRBV28	TRBJ2-1	NA	NA	TGTGCCAGCACCCAAAGGGGAATTTTCGTCAATGAGCAGTTCTTC	CASTQRGIFVNEQFF
TRBV27	TRBJ2-1	NA	NA	TGTGCCAGCCAATCGTCGATAGGGGTTCCTGAGCAGTTCTTC	CASQSSIGVPEQFF
TRBV5-1	TRBJ2-7	NA	NA	TGCGCCAGCAGCTTGGACCCAGGAACGGCCTACGAGCAGTACTTC	CASSLDPGTAYEQYF